These 26 T cell receptor beta chains share one sample of origin, sequenced in a study of blood T cell repertoires in COVID-19. Sequencing used immunoSEQ multiplex PCR; TCRdb keeps in-frame clones, though not all of them. The sample contains under 150,000 clones, around 76% of which appear only once. The specimen was peripheral blood. The receptor set was obtained from a human donor in a cohort sampled during active COVID-19.

This chain joins TRBV7-9 and TRBJ2-1; 8 positions agree with TRBD1. V lost 3 bases to trimming and J lost 4 bases; unmatched junction nucleotides: 2. There are 14 residues in the CDR3. Germline V gives CDR1 SEHNR, CDR2 FQNEAQ (reference sequence). In DNA form, the CDR3 reads TGTGCCAGCAGCTTGGACAGGGAATACAATGAGCAGTTCTTC. It is translated as CASSLDREYNEQFF.

J is TRBJ1-5 and V is TRBV15, with a possible D match to TRBD1 (6 bases). Trimming shortened V by 6 bases and J by 1 base, and 10 bases separated the two germline ends. The length of the CDR3 is 14 residues. The germline V gene has CDR1 LNHNV and CDR2 YYDKDF (reference sequence). The CDR3 loop reads CATRSGHSNQPQHF. The CDR3 DNA sequence: TGTGCCACCAGATCGGGACACAGCAATCAGCCCCAGCATTTT.

This chain uses TRBV19 with TRBJ1-1; D remains ambiguous. V was trimmed by 9 bases and J by 6 bases, leaving 11 bases between them. The CDR3 runs to 11 residues. Germline V lookup: CDR1 LNHDA, CDR2 SQIVND (reference sequence). The CDR3: CASHREAEAFF. Written as DNA, the CDR3 is TGTGCCAGCCACCGAGAGGCTGAAGCTTTCTTT. The full variable domain, with the rest looked up from reference TRBV19 and TRBJ1-1, is DGGITQSPKYLFRKEGQNVTLSCEQNLNHDAMYWYRQDPGQGLRLIYYSQIVNDFQKGDIAEGYSVSREKKESFPLTVTSAQKNPTAFYLCASHREAEAFFGQGTRLTVV.

The V and J genes are TRBV6-5 and TRBJ1-1; D is uncertain. The CDR3 is made up of 15 amino acids. V lost 6 bases, J lost 1 base, and 15 bases lay in between. The germline V gene encodes CDR1 MNHEY and CDR2 SVGAGI. In DNA form, the CDR3 reads TGTGCCAGCAGCTACGCCGTCACACAGAACACTGAAGCTTTCTTT. Protein: CASSYAVTQNTEAFF.

The chain recombines TRBV6-5 with TRBJ2-5, with 8 bases matching TRBD1. V lost 5 bases and J lost 0; bases outside the gene matches: 5. Germline values: CDR1 MNHEY, CDR2 SVGAGI. The CDR3 is 15 residues long. The CDR3 region is CASSPGQEYQETQYF. The CDR3 DNA reads TGTGCCAGCAGTCCGGGACAGGAGTACCAAGAGACCCAGTACTTC.

The CDR3 sequence: CASSSTTGYTQYF. For the CDR3, the DNA is TGTGCCAGCAGTTCCACGACAGGATATACGCAGTATTTT. The genes are TRBV6-6 and TRBJ2-3; tentatively, D is TRBD1 (6 bases). This CDR3 spans 13 amino acids. V lost 4 bases and J 7 bases, leaving 12 bases between the germline ends. The V gene's germline CDR1 is MNHNY and CDR2 SVGAGI (reference sequence).

The chain joins TRBV20-1 to TRBJ2-1; D gene ambiguous. Germline values: CDR1 DFQATT, CDR2 SNEGSKA (reference sequence). With 3 bases removed from V and 3 bases from J, the gap between germline ends came to 6 bases. The CDR3 totals 12 residues. DNA of the CDR3: TGCAGTGCTAGTCCAATCTACAATGAGCAGTTCTTC. Amino acid sequence: CSASPIYNEQFF.

The V gene is TRBV9, the J gene TRBJ2-3; weak D call: TRBD2 (6 bases). The CDR3 is made up of 16 amino acids. The ends were cut back, 0 bases at V and 0 bases at J, with 11 bases in the middle. Germline V gene lookup returns CDR1 SGDLS and CDR2 YYNGEE. CDR3 in amino acids: CASSVEEGYSTDTQYF. The DNA for the CDR3 is TGTGCCAGCAGCGTAGAGGAGGGGTATAGCACAGATACGCAGTATTTT.

The chain combines TRBV13 with TRBJ2-5; 8 bases line up with TRBD1. The CDR3 consists of 14 residues. The ends lost 5 bases at V and 5 bases at J; junction bases unmatched: 7. Per germline, CDR1 PRHDT and CDR2 FYEKMQ (reference sequence). CDR3 protein: CASSLRDRLETQYF. Written as DNA, the CDR3 is TGTGCCAGCAGCCTCCGGGACAGGCTCGAGACCCAGTACTTC.

CDR3 in DNA: TGTGCCAGCAGTGAACAGGGAAATTCCGAGCAGTACTTC. Amino acid sequence: CASSEQGNSEQYF. This rearrangement joins TRBV6-1 to TRBJ2-7, with D possibly TRBD1 on 5 matching bases. Germline V gives CDR1 MNHNS, CDR2 SASEGT. Trimming removed 2 bases at V and 6 bases at J, with 11 bases between. The CDR3 covers 13 residues.

V gene TRBV6-5 combines with J gene TRBJ2-7, with TRBD2 matching over 8 bases. V was clipped by 5 bases and J by 1 base; unmatched bases: 4. This CDR3 contains 14 residues. The V gene's germline CDR1 is MNHEY and CDR2 SVGAGI. CDR3 residues: CASSNGGVSYEQYF. The CDR3 DNA is TGTGCCAGCAGTAACGGGGGGGTATCCTACGAGCAGTACTTC.

Turning to this clone: An end of the junction differs from the germline gene, which may be a read error. The rearrangement links TRBV5-1 to TRBJ2-3, with no clear D. Germline V gene lookup returns CDR1 SGHRS and CDR2 YFSETQ. The CDR3 is 13 amino acids. CDR3 in amino acids: CASSLASTDTQYF. CDR3 DNA: TGCGCCAGCAGTTTGGCTAGCACAGATACGCAGTATTTT.

This clone has just one count. The CDR3 here is CASSLQQGRFGYTF. As DNA, the CDR3 is TGTGCCAGCAGTCTACAACAGGGGAGATTTGGCTACACCTTC. The gene calls are TRBV27 and TRBJ1-2; 7 positions match TRBD1. This CDR3 has 14 residues. V lost 5 bases to trimming and J lost 7 bases; unmatched junction nucleotides: 10. CDR1 is MNHEY and CDR2 is SMNVEV in the germline V gene (reference sequence).

The CDR3 DNA reads as TGCGCCAGCAGCGTGCAGACAGGGGCCAATGAAAAACTGTTTTTT. Its protein is CASSVQTGANEKLFF. V usage is TRBV5-1 and J usage is TRBJ1-4; 8 bases align to TRBD1. The CDR3 is made up of 15 amino acids. The V segment lost 4 bases and the J segment 5 bases; nucleotides outside the gene matches: 7. From germline, CDR1 is SGHRS and CDR2 YFSETQ.

This clone was counted a single time. This chain joins TRBV5-1 and TRBJ1-1; no reliable D call. V was shortened by 4 bases and J by 2 bases, with 9 bases between the two germline ends. This CDR3 contains 13 residues. CDR1 and CDR2 (germline): SGHRS, YFSETQ. The DNA of the CDR3 is TGCGCCAGCAGCCCCGCGAGTAACACTGAAGCTTTCTTT. Protein product: CASSPASNTEAFF.

This sequence joins TRBV5-8 and TRBJ2-2; the D gene is possibly TRBD2 (5 bases). The ends were cut back, 4 bases at V and 0 bases at J, with 13 bases in the middle. The CDR3 has 16 residues. The germline CDR1 and CDR2 sequences are SGHTS and YDEGEE. Written as DNA, the CDR3 is TGTGCCAGCAGCCCTCGGGGTTCCGCGAACACCGGGGAGCTGTTTTTT. Translation: CASSPRGSANTGELFF.

The V call is TRBV11-2, the J call TRBJ2-2; TRBD1 agrees at 8 bases. This CDR3 has 18 residues. Germline values: CDR1 SGHAT, CDR2 FQNNGV. Germline trimming cut 7 bases from V and 4 bases from J; bases unmatched to any gene: 17. Here the CDR3 reads CASKEKGRGRVGTGELFF. DNA for the CDR3: TGTGCCAGCAAAGAGAAGGGCAGGGGGCGCGTTGGCACCGGGGAGCTGTTTTTT.

The chain joins TRBV2 to TRBJ1-3; the D is unclear. Germline V gene sequence: CDR1 SNHLY, CDR2 FYNNEI. Deletions cut 6 bases from V and 2 bases from J, with 11 bases between. This CDR3 comprises 14 residues. The CDR3 loop is CASRDGVAGNTIYF. The DNA of the CDR3 is TGTGCCAGCAGGGACGGGGTGGCTGGAAACACCATATATTTT.

The rearrangement joins TRBV3-1 (or the pseudogene TRBV3-2) to TRBJ1-2, with a tentative D call TRBD1 (5 bases). The CDR3 is made up of 14 amino acids. The ends were cut back, 2 bases at V and 0 bases at J, with 7 bases in the middle. Germline CDR1 is LGHDT and CDR2 is YNNKEL (reference sequence). The CDR3 nucleotides are TGTGCCAGCAGCCAAATGACAGCTAACTATGGCTACACCTTC. Translation: CASSQMTANYGYTF.

The chain recombines TRBV2 with TRBJ1-2; 8 bases fit TRBD1. V lost 8 bases, J lost 2 bases, and 4 bases stayed unmatched. Germline CDR1 SNHLY, CDR2 FYNNEI. The CDR3 has 13 residues. The DNA of the CDR3 is TGTGCCAGCTCATCAGGGGGCAACTATGGCTACACCTTC. Amino acids: CASSSGGNYGYTF.

The chain employs TRBV28 and TRBJ1-1, with no clear D. Trimming shortened V by 6 bases and J by 3 bases, and 8 bases separated the two germline ends. CDR1 is MDHEN, CDR2 SYDVKM, per germline. The CDR3 contains 12 residues. The CDR3 sequence: CASRHRDTEAFF. CDR3 nucleotide sequence: TGTGCCAGCAGGCACCGGGACACTGAAGCTTTCTTT.

V gene TRBV5-1 combines with J gene TRBJ2-7, with D uncertain. The CDR3 has 12 residues. V was trimmed by 4 bases and J by 5 bases, leaving 10 bases between them. Germline lookup yields CDR1 SGHRS and CDR2 YFSETQ. The CDR3 protein is CASSLAYDEQYF. In DNA form, the CDR3 reads TGCGCCAGCAGCCTTGCGTACGACGAGCAGTACTTC.

The chain joins TRBV4-1 to TRBJ1-4; the match to TRBD1 covers 11 bases. V dropped 6 bases and J dropped 0; count of bases not matched to a gene: 6. The germline CDR1 and CDR2 sequences are MGHRA and YSYEKL. The CDR3 totals 17 residues. The CDR3 coding sequence is TGCGCCAGCAGTCTCCGGGACAGGGGGACAACTAATGAAAAACTGTTTTTT. This gives the protein CASSLRDRGTTNEKLFF.

V usage is TRBV3-1 (or the pseudogene TRBV3-2) and J usage is TRBJ2-1; tentative D call: TRBD1 (6 bases). This CDR3 has 15 amino acids. Per germline, CDR1 LGHDT and CDR2 YNNKEL (reference sequence). The V end lost 3 bases, the J end lost 4 bases, and 13 bases lay between the germline ends. The CDR3 region is CASSQTGQTYNEQFF. CDR3 in DNA: TGTGCCAGCAGCCAGACGGGACAAACTTACAATGAGCAGTTCTTC.

This clone has just a few counts. The V call is TRBV6-1, the J call TRBJ2-1; D remains ambiguous. Trimming removed 1 base from V and 12 bases from J, with 10 bases in between. CDR1 is MNHNS and CDR2 is SASEGT in the germline V gene. This CDR3 spans 12 amino acids. The CDR3 loop reads CASSEGAARQFF. The CDR3 coding sequence is TGTGCCAGCAGTGAAGGAGCTGCAAGGCAGTTCTTC.

The CDR3: CASSPPSSYEQYF. The CDR3 DNA reads TGTGCCAGCAGCCCCCCGAGCTCCTACGAGCAGTACTTC. The V call is TRBV3-1 (or the pseudogene TRBV3-2), the J call TRBJ2-7; the D is unclear. The CDR3 runs 13 residues. Germline V gives CDR1 LGHDT, CDR2 YNNKEL (reference sequence). V was trimmed by 4 bases and J by 0 bases, leaving 7 bases between them.